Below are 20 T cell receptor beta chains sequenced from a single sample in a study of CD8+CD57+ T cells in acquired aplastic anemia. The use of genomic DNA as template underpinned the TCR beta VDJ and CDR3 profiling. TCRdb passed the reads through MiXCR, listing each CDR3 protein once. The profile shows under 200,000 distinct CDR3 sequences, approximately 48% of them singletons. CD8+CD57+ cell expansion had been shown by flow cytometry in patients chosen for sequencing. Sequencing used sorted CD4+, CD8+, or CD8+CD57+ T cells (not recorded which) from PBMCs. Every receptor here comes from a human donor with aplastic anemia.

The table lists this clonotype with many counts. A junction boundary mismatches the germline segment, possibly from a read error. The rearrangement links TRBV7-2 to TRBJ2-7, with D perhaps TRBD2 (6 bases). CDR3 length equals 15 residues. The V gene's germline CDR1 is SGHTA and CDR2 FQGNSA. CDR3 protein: CASSVAELAYYEQYF. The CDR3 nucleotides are TGTGCCAGCAGCGTAGCCGAACTAGCATACTACGAGCAGTACTTC.

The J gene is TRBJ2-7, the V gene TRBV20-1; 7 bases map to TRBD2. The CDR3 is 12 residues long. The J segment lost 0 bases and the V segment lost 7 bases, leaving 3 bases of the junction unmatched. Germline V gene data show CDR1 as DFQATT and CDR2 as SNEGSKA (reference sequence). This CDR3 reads CSGGRGSYEQYF. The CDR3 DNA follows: TGCAGTGGAGGGAGGGGCTCCTACGAGCAGTACTTC.

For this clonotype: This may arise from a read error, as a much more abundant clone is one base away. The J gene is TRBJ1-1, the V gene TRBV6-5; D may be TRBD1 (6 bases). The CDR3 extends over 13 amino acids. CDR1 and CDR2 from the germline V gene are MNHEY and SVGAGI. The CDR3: CASSHSKRQAAFF. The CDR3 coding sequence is TGTGCCAGCAGTCACTCGAAAAGACAGGCGGCTTTCTTT.

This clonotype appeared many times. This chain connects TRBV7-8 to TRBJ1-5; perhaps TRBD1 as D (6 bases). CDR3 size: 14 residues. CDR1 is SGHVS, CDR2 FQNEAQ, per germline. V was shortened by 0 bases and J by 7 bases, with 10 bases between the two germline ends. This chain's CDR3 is CASSLASGAQPQHF. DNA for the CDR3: TGTGCCAGCAGCTTAGCATCGGGGGCCCAGCCCCAGCATTTT.

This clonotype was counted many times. CDR3 sequence: CASSLGQGASPLHF. The DNA for the CDR3 is TGTGCCAGCAGTTTAGGACAGGGGGCTTCACCCCTCCACTTT. The chain has TRBV5-6 and TRBJ1-6; TRBD1 agrees at 11 bases. The trim removed 5 bases at V and 9 bases at J, leaving 4 bases unmatched. Looked up from germline, CDR1 is SGHDT and CDR2 is YYEEEE. The CDR3 has 14 amino acids.

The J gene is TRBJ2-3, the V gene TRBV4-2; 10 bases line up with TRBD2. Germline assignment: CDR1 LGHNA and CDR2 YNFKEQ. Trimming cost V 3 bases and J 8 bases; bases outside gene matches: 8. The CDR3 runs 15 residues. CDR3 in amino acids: CASSQNSGGSGTQYF. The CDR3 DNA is TGTGCCAGCAGCCAGAATAGCGGGGGGAGTGGTACGCAGTATTTT.

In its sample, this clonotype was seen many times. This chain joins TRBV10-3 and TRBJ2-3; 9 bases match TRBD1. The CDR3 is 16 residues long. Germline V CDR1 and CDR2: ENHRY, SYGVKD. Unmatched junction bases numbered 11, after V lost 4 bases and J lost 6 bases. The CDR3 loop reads CAISAIPTGGSDTQYF. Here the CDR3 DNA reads TGTGCCATCAGTGCCATCCCGACAGGGGGGTCCGATACGCAGTATTTT.

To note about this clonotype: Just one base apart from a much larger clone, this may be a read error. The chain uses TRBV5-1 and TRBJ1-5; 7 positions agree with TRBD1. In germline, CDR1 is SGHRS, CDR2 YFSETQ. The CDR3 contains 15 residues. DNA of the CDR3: TGCGCCAGCAGCTTGGAGGGGGCGGGCAATCGGCCCCAGCATTTT. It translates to CASSLEGAGNRPQHF.

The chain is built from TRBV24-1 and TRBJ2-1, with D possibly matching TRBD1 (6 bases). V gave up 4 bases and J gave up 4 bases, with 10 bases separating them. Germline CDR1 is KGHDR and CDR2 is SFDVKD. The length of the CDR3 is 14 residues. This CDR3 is CATSEAGVYNEQFF. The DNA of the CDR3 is TGTGCCACCAGTGAAGCAGGGGTGTACAATGAGCAGTTCTTC.

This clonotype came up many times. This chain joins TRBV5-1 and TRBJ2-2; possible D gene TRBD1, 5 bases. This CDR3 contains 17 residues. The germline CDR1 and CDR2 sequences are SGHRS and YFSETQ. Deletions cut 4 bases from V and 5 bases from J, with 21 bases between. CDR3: CASSRAPVQASTGELFF. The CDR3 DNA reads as TGCGCCAGCAGCCGAGCCCCCGTACAGGCCTCAACCGGGGAGCTGTTTTTT.

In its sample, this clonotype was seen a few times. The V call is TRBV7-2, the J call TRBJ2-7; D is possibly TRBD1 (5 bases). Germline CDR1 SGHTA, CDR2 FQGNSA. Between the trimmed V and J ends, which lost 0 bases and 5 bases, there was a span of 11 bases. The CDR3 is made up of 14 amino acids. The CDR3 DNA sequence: TGTGCCAGCAGCTTAGCCGGTGGGGCCAACGAGCAGTACTTC. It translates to CASSLAGGANEQYF.

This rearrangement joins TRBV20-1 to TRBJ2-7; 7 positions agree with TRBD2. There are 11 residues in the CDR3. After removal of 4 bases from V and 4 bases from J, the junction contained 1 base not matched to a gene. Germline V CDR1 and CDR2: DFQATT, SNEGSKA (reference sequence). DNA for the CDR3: TGCAGTGCTACACTAGCGTACGAGCAGTACTTC. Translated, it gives CSATLAYEQYF.

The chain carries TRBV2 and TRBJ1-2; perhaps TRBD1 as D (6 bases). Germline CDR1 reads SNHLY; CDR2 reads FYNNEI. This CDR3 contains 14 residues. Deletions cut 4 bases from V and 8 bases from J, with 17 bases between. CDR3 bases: TGTGCCAGCAGTGGAAGCATAGGGGGGAGCGGCTACACCTTC. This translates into CASSGSIGGSGYTF.

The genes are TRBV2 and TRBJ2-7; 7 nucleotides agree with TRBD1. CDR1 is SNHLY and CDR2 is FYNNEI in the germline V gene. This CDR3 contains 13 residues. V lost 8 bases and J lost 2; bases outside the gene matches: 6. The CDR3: CASEKGATYEQYF. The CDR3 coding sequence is TGTGCCAGCGAGAAGGGGGCAACCTACGAGCAGTACTTC.

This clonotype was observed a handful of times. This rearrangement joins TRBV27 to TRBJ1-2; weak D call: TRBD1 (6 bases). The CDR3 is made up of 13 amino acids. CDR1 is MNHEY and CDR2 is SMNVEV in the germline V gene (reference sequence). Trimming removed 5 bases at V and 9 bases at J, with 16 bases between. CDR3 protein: CASSLRGPGSYTF. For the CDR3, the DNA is TGTGCCAGCAGTCTCAGGGGTCCGGGGAGCTACACCTTC.

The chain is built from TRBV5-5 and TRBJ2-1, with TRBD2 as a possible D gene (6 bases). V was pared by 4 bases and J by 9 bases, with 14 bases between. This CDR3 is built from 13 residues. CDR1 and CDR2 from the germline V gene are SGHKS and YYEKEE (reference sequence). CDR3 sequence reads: CASSQDYNGEQFF. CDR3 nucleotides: TGTGCCAGCAGCCAGGACTATAACGGTGAGCAGTTCTTC.

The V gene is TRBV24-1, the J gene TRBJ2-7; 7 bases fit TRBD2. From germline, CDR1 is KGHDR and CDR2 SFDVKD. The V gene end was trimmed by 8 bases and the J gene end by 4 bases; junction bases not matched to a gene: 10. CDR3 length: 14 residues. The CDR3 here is CATMEGGSGYEQYF. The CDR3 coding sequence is TGTGCCACCATGGAGGGCGGGAGTGGATACGAGCAGTACTTC.

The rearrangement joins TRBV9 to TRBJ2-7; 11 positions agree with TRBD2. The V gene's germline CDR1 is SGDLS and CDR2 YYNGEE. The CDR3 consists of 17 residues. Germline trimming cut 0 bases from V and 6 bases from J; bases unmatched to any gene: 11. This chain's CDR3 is CASSVGVSGGATGEQYF. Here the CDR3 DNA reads TGTGCCAGCAGCGTAGGGGTTAGCGGGGGGGCTACGGGCGAGCAGTACTTC.

The CDR3 loop reads CASSKGDGLAGYPYNEQFF. CDR3 sequence (DNA): TGTGCCAGCAGTAAAGGGGATGGACTAGCGGGATACCCCTACAATGAGCAGTTCTTC. The chain combines TRBV25-1 with TRBJ2-1; 12 positions match TRBD2. Germline CDR1 and CDR2: MGHDK and SYGVNS. The CDR3 extends over 19 amino acids. V was clipped by 5 bases and J by 2 bases; unmatched bases: 13. Based on the CDR3 plus reference TRBV25-1 and TRBJ2-1, the full variable domain is EADIYQTPRYLVIGTGKKITLECSQTMGHDKMYWYQQDPGMELHLIHYSYGVNSTEKGDLSSESTVSRIRTEHFPLTLESARPSHTSQYLCASSKGDGLAGYPYNEQFFGPGTRLTVL.

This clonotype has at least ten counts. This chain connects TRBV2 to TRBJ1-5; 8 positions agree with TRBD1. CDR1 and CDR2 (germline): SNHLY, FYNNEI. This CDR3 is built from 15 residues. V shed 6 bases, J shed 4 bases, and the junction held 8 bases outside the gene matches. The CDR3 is CASSGRQGLNQPQHF. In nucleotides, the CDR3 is TGTGCCAGCAGCGGACGACAGGGGCTGAATCAGCCCCAGCATTTT.